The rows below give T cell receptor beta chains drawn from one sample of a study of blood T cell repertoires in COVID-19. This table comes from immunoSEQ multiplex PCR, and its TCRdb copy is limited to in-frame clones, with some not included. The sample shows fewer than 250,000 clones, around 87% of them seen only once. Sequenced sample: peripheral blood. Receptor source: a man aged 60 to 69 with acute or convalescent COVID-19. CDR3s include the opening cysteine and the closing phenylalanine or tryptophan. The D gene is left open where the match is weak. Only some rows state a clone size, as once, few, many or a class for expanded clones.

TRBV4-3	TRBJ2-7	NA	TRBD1	TGCGCCAGCAGCCGTAACAGGGGGCTTATCTACGAGCAGTACTTC	CASSRNRGLIYEQYF
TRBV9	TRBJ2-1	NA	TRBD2	TGTGCCAGCAGCACAACGGGGCGGGGGGACAATGAGCAGTTCTTC	CASSTTGRGDNEQFF
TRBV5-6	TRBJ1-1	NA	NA	TGTGCCAGCAGCTTGGCCTCCACGGGGGGCGTATGGGCTGAAGCTTTCTTT	CASSLASTGGVWAEAFF
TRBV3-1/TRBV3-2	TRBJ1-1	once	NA	TGTGCCAGCAGCCAATCGGACATCAGAGAAGCTTTCTTT	CASSQSDIREAFF
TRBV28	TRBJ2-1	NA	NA	TGTGCCAGCAGTTTGGGATCGGCAGGGGAACATGAGCAGTTCTTC	CASSLGSAGEHEQFF
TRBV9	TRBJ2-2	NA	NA	TGTGCCAGCAGCGTAAGTGGCAGGATAGCCGGGGAGCTGTTTTTT	CASSVSGRIAGELFF
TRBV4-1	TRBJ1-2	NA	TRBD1	TGCGCCAGCAGCCAAGCGACAGGGGCCCTATATGGCTACACCTTC	CASSQATGALYGYTF
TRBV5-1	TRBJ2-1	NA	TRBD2	TGCGCCAGCAGCATCCAAGCCTGGGCGGGGGGTAACAATGAGCAGTTCTTC	CASSIQAWAGGNNEQFF
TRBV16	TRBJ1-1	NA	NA	TGTGCCAGCAGCCAATATAAGAACACTGAAGCTTTCTTT	CASSQYKNTEAFF
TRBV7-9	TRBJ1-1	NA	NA	TGTGCCAGCAGCTTACCGGCCAAGCGGGACACTGAAGCTTTCTTT	CASSLPAKRDTEAFF
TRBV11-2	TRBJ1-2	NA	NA	TGTGCCAGCAGCTCGATAGGGACATCGGCTAACTATGGCTACACCTTC	CASSSIGTSANYGYTF
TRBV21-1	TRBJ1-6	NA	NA	TGTGCCAGCAGCGACAGGGGGCGTTTCCATAATTCACCCCTCCACTTT	CASSDRGRFHNSPLHF
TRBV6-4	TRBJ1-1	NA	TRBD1	TGTGCCAGCAGTTACAGGGGTGGCACTGAAGCTTTCTTT	CASSYRGGTEAFF
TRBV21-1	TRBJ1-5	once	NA	TGTGCCAGCAGCAAACTGGGGACAGGGATTCAGCCCCAGCATTTT	CASSKLGTGIQPQHF
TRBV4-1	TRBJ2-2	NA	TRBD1	TGCGCCAGCAGCCCCTCCGGGACAGGGGCGACCGGGGAGCTGTTTTTT	CASSPSGTGATGELFF
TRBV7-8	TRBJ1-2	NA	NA	TGTGCCAGCAGCTTAGAGGGCAGGGGATTGTATGGCTACACCTTC	CASSLEGRGLYGYTF
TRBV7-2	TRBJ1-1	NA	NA	TGTGCCAGCAGCCGTCAAGGCAGGGCTATTGAAGCTTTCTTT	CASSRQGRAIEAFF
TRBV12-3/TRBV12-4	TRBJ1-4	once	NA	TGTGCCAGCAGGCGTAGAAAAAATGAAAAACTGTTTTTT	CASRRRKNEKLFF
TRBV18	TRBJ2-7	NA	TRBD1	TGTGCCAGCTCACCCGACCTAGGACAGGGTCACTGGGAGCAGTACTTC	CASSPDLGQGHWEQYF
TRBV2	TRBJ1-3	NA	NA	TGTGCCAGCAGTTTGACAGGCTTCTCTGGAAACACCATATATTTT	CASSLTGFSGNTIYF
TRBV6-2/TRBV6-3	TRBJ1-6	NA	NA	TGTGCCAGCAGTTACGGCGCAGGGGAAGGTTCACCCCTCCACTTT	CASSYGAGEGSPLHF
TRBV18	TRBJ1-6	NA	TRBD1	TGTGCCAGCTCACCAAGGGACAGGGATCCCCTCCACTTT	CASSPRDRDPLHF
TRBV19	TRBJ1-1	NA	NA	TGTGCCAGTATAAACAGGGCCTCACTATTGAACACTGAAGCTTTCTTT	CASINRASLLNTEAFF
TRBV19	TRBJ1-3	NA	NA	TGTGCCAGTATTGTGACAGCGATGTCCTGGGGAAACACCATATATTTT	CASIVTAMSWGNTIYF
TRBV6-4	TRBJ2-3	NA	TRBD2	TGTGCCAGCAGCATCACTAGCGGGGGAGACACAGATACGCAGTATTTT	CASSITSGGDTDTQYF
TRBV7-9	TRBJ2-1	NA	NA	TGTGCCAGCAGCTTAGGGGGACATCCCTACAATGAGCAGTTCTTC	CASSLGGHPYNEQFF
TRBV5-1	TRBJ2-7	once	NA	TGCGCCAGCAGCTTGGAGGCAGGACATCTCTACGAGCAGTACTTC	CASSLEAGHLYEQYF
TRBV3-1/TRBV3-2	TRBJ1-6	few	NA	TGTGCCAGCTCCTCCACCCCGGTACGAGATTCACCCCTCCACTTT	CASSSTPVRDSPLHF
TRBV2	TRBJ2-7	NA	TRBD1	TGTGCCAGCAGTGAATCGGCCGGACAGGCGGCCTACGAGCAGTACTTC	CASSESAGQAAYEQYF
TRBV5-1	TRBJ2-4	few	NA	TGCGCCAGCAGCTTGGCCGAGGCCAAAAACATTCAGTACTTC	CASSLAEAKNIQYF
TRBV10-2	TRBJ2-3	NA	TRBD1	TGCGCCAGCAGAGGACAGGGGACAAGCACAGATACGCAGTATTTT	CASRGQGTSTDTQYF